These T cell receptor beta chains were read from a single sample in a study of blood T cell repertoires in COVID-19. Only in-frame clones appear in the TCRdb table, and some are missing; sequencing was by immunoSEQ multiplex PCR. The sample lists about 300,000 clones, around 92% occurring once. The source material was peripheral blood. The receptors come from a woman aged 30 to 39 with COVID-19, enrolled during active disease. Each CDR3 is given without its conserved first and last residue. A D gene is named only where the DNA matches it firmly.

v_call	d_call	j_call	cdr3_aa
TRBV6-2/TRBV6-3	TRBD2	TRBJ2-1	ASSTPNLAGGALKF
TRBV19	-	TRBJ1-2	ASRTGSLLGYT
TRBV30	-	TRBJ1-6	AWREVVSYNSPLH
TRBV28	-	TRBJ1-5	ASSGDFNQPQH
TRBV11-2	TRBD2	TRBJ2-2	ASSFVRGAPGELF
TRBV6-6	-	TRBJ2-2	ASSWPTGELF
TRBV6-1	-	TRBJ1-3	ASSEETGVSGNTIY
TRBV10-2	-	TRBJ2-1	ASSESPGNEQF
TRBV27	-	TRBJ2-6	ASSLRGFSGANVLT
TRBV29-1	-	TRBJ2-5	SVDIQGQETQY
TRBV3-1/TRBV3-2	-	TRBJ2-5	ASSLKETQY
TRBV28	TRBD1	TRBJ1-1	ASSTPGTGRTEAF
TRBV2	-	TRBJ2-3	ASRRTGGTDTQY
TRBV7-8	-	TRBJ1-3	ASSLVGYGVGNTIY
TRBV24-1	TRBD1	TRBJ1-2	ATSGDRVSENYGYT
TRBV4-3	-	TRBJ2-7	ASSLASGSHEQY
TRBV12-3/TRBV12-4	-	TRBJ1-1	ASITTLGAEAF
TRBV6-6	-	TRBJ2-7	ASRPQGRQSPYEQY
TRBV3-1/TRBV3-2	-	TRBJ1-2	ASSPQRNRAGYT
TRBV10-2	-	TRBJ1-5	ASSQLKAGNQPQH
TRBV5-1	TRBD1	TRBJ1-1	ASSLEETGYTEAF
TRBV28	-	TRBJ1-1	ASSLGATEAF
TRBV11-2	-	TRBJ1-3	ASSLDLRGSGNTIY
TRBV6-6	-	TRBJ1-2	ASSYRVYGYT
TRBV28	-	TRBJ1-3	AITQGTGNTIY
TRBV21-1	-	TRBJ1-2	ASSKVGGRGNLGGYT
TRBV7-9	-	TRBJ1-5	ASGQNQPQH
TRBV19	-	TRBJ1-1	ASSINGQPNTEAF
TRBV27	-	TRBJ1-2	ASTIKGGGNYGYT
TRBV5-4	TRBD2	TRBJ2-3	ASQRNPFSGGQTQY
TRBV5-1	TRBD1	TRBJ2-5	ASSPWAGQGEETQY
TRBV2	-	TRBJ2-5	ASSVKLETQY
TRBV19	-	TRBJ1-6	ASSMEAGDNSPLH
TRBV5-6	-	TRBJ2-1	ASSFGVPHGDEQF
TRBV6-5	TRBD1	TRBJ2-1	ASSRQGYEQF
TRBV15	-	TRBJ2-5	ATSRNYRVLETQY
TRBV19	-	TRBJ2-3	ASSNRWGATTDTQY
TRBV27	TRBD1	TRBJ1-2	ASSSWDRAYGYT
TRBV4-3	-	TRBJ1-1	ASSPMLGGAGAF
TRBV30	TRBD1	TRBJ1-5	AWSLGTGGRQPQH
TRBV7-2	TRBD1	TRBJ1-3	ASSLGGTGIGNTIY
TRBV7-2	TRBD2	TRBJ2-1	ASSLDSGGVREQF
TRBV10-2	-	TRBJ1-1	ASRPGTARGNTEAF
TRBV7-8	-	TRBJ2-7	ASSLAGP
TRBV5-1	-	TRBJ2-3	ANSYPHGQRVSTDTQY
TRBV18	-	TRBJ2-3	ASSGGRMGTDTQY
TRBV7-9	TRBD1	TRBJ1-1	ASSPRTGLAEAF
TRBV5-1	-	TRBJ1-2	ASSVDGQNGYT
TRBV5-6	-	TRBJ1-2	ASSLIRLPGYGYT
TRBV5-1	TRBD1	TRBJ1-4	ASSSGQGGMNEKLF
TRBV28	TRBD1	TRBJ2-1	ASRPRTGPQALYNEQF
TRBV11-3	-	TRBJ2-3	ASSLDPGRSQY
TRBV24-1	-	TRBJ2-1	ATSDLGGYNEQF
TRBV3-1/TRBV3-2	-	TRBJ2-5	ASSQEVAPETQY
TRBV24-1	-	TRBJ2-2	ATSEPDSDTGELF
TRBV7-9	TRBD1	TRBJ1-1	ASSLDRMNTEAF
TRBV7-8	TRBD1	TRBJ2-5	ASSRAGTARTETQY
TRBV11-3	-	TRBJ2-5	ASSLGPRETQY
TRBV5-1	-	TRBJ2-4	ASSLAGSGDERAKNIQY
TRBV5-4	TRBD1	TRBJ1-2	ASSQDRVTYGYT